This TCR beta chain appears in the sequencing data of a study of PD-1 blockade in classical Hodgkin lymphoma. All the patients suffered relapse after autologous stem cell transplantation, and brentuximab vedotin exposure differed. V lost 0 bases and J 5 bases, leaving 8 bases between the germline ends. Per the germline V gene, CDR1 is SGDLS and CDR2 is YYNGEE. The CDR3 contains 14 residues. Generated by immunoSEQ multiplex PCR, the TCRdb table keeps only in-frame clones and is missing some. The sample holds roughly 28,000 clones, roughly 70% seen once. The sample holds one count of this clone. The chain joins TRBV9 to TRBJ2-2; D call uncertain. The TCR was taken from a human donor with classical Hodgkin lymphoma. This material consisted of peripheral blood mononuclear cells (PBMCs), taken before the second cycle of nivolumab. The CDR3 loop reads CASSVDVFTGELFF. Here the CDR3 DNA reads TGTGCCAGCAGCGTAGACGTGTTTACCGGGGAGCTGTTTTTT. The full variable domain, rest sourced from reference TRBV9 and TRBJ2-2, is DSGVTQTPKHLITATGQRVTLRCSPRSGDLSVYWYQQSLDQGLQFLIQYYNGEERAKGNILERFSAQQFPDLHSELNLSSLELGDSALYFCASSVDVFTGELFFGEGSRLTVL.